This T cell receptor beta chain is from a study of CD8 T cells in ankylosing spondylitis. Regarding the study as a whole: Clones that were linked to disease were CD8+ and were relatively rare in peripheral blood.

This clonotype came up a few times. Its antigen is not known. TCRdb passed the 5' RACE reads through MiXCR, listing each CDR3 protein once. The table has approximately 35,000 distinct CDR3 sequences, about an eighth seen once. In germline, CDR1 is MNHEY, CDR2 SMNVEV (reference sequence). The length of the CDR3 is 14 residues. Between the trimmed V and J ends, which lost 7 bases and 3 bases, there was a span of 15 bases. The clonotype comes from a male donor with ankylosing spondylitis. Sequenced: synovial fluid, either unsorted or a sorted T cell fraction (not recorded which). The rearrangement uses TRBV27 and TRBJ1-2; D remains unclear. The CDR3 DNA is TGTGCCAGCACCCCTGTGAAGCGGGACTATGGCTACACCTTC. Amino acids: CASTPVKRDYGYTF.